These 17 T cell receptor beta chains were sequenced from one sample in a study of CD4 and CD8 cells across lung adenocarcinoma regions. TCRdb passed the PCR reads through MiXCR, listing each CDR3 protein once. The sample has more than 15,000 distinct CDR3 sequences, around 46% seen once. Material: CD4+ T cells from the margin of a lung tumor. All receptors derive from a male donor with lung adenocarcinoma. The CD4 and CD8 labels of this study may be unreliable.

As concerns this clonotype: Germline and junction disagree at one end, which may indicate a read error. This chain joins TRBV6-1 and TRBJ2-5, with a weak D call TRBD2 (6 bases). This CDR3 spans 15 amino acids. The germline V gene has CDR1 MNHNS and CDR2 SASEGT. In DNA, the CDR3 is TGTGCCAGCAGGTCCGGGACTCGCGACGGAAATACGCAGTATTTC. Translating gives CASRSGTRDGNTQYF.

CDR3 sequence reads: CASRGGQYNEQFF. Here the CDR3 DNA reads TGTGCCAGCAGGGGGGGACAGTACAATGAGCAGTTCTTC. The V call is TRBV6-1, the J call TRBJ2-1; a possible D gene is TRBD1 (7 bases). V gave up 6 bases and J gave up 4 bases, with 10 bases separating them. This CDR3 contains 13 residues. CDR1 MNHNS and CDR2 SASEGT come from the germline V gene.

This clonotype is termed medium-sized. The chain joins TRBV6-5 to TRBJ2-3; D gene unclear. CDR3 size: 14 residues. The germline V and J ends were trimmed by 7 bases and 6 bases, with 17 bases remaining between them. The germline V gene encodes CDR1 MNHEY and CDR2 SVGAGI. CDR3 amino acids: CASKGPSLADTQYF. The DNA for the CDR3 is TGTGCCAGCAAAGGACCTTCTCTCGCGGATACGCAGTATTTT.

This clonotype occurred many times. This chain uses TRBV11-3 with TRBJ2-1, with unresolved D. Germline CDR1 reads SGHNT; CDR2 reads YENEEA. Trimming shortened V by 3 bases and J by 2 bases, and 11 bases separated the two germline ends. The CDR3 spans 15 residues. CDR3 region: CASSLDYAPYNEQFF. The CDR3 coding sequence is TGTGCCAGCAGCTTGGATTATGCTCCCTACAATGAGCAGTTCTTC.

The CDR3 region has the DNA TGTGCCAGCGGCGGACACGGGCAAAGGACCCAGTACTTC. Translated: CASGGHGQRTQYF. V and J are TRBV6-1 and TRBJ2-5; TRBD1 might be the D (5 bases). This CDR3 has 13 residues. CDR1 is MNHNS, CDR2 SASEGT, per germline. V lost 8 bases and J 7 bases, leaving 17 bases between the germline ends.

In the case of this clonotype: Its ends do not fully match the called genes, so a read error is possible. The chain couples TRBV6-4 to TRBJ2-4; D gene uncertain. Germline V gives CDR1 MRHNA, CDR2 SNTAGT. The CDR3 runs 14 residues. CDR3 amino acids: CGTSTRGAKNIQYF. CDR3 DNA: TGCGGCACCTCGACGCGCGGAGCCAAAAACATTCAGTACTTC.

This clonotype appeared once. This rearrangement joins TRBV10-1 to TRBJ2-3; perhaps TRBD1 as D (6 bases). The tail of the sequence fits TRBJ2-4 better, so the J call may be wrong. From germline, CDR1 is WNHNN and CDR2 SYGVQD (reference sequence). This CDR3 is built from 14 residues. The CDR3 reads CGTSGLGAEDTQYF. CDR3 in DNA: TGCGGCACCTCGGGGCTGGGGGCGGAAGATACTCAGTACTTC.

V and J are TRBV10-1 and TRBJ2-3; TRBD2 matches 9 bases. The DNA end favors TRBJ2-7, so the J call may be wrong. Germline CDR1 and CDR2: WNHNN and SYGVQD (reference sequence). The CDR3 runs 16 residues. CDR3 in amino acids: CASAGRGGRSQDTQYF. Here the CDR3 DNA reads TGCGCCAGCGCGGGGCGGGGGGGCCGGAGCCAAGATACGCAGTACTTC.

This clonotype was counted at least ten times. The chain joins TRBV4-1 to TRBJ2-3; a weak D match, TRBD1 (6 bases). Germline CDR1 reads MGHRA; CDR2 reads YSYEKL. This CDR3 region has 15 residues. Trimming cost V 1 base and J 1 base, with 9 bases left between them. The CDR3 sequence: CASSQGRTGTDTQYF. The DNA for the CDR3 is TGCGCCAGCAGCCAAGGTCGGACAGGCACAGATACGCAGTATTTT.

This clonotype appeared many times. V gene TRBV11-3 combines with J gene TRBJ2-3, with a tentative D call TRBD1 (5 bases). Germline CDR1 SGHNT, CDR2 YENEEA. V shed 1 base and J shed 1 base, with 9 bases lying between them. The CDR3 is 15 amino acids. CDR3: CASSLGGPGTDTQYF. The CDR3 region has the DNA TGTGCCAGCAGCTTAGGGGGCCCCGGCACAGATACGCAGTATTTT. Drawing the rest from reference TRBV11-3 and TRBJ2-3, the complete variable domain is EAGVVQSPRYKIIEKKQPVAFWCNPISGHNTLYWYLQNLGQGPELLIRYENEEAVDDSQLPKDRFSAERLKGVDSTLKIQPAELGDSAVYLCASSLGGPGTDTQYFGPGTRLTVL.

This clonotype has at least ten counts. The rearrangement links TRBV4-1 to TRBJ2-5; D may be TRBD1 or TRBD2 (5 bases each). The J call may not be correct, given that the DNA end is closer to TRBJ2-7. Germline V CDR1 and CDR2: MGHRA, YSYEKL. This CDR3 spans 14 amino acids. The CDR3 sequence: CASSPGTDAYEQYF. DNA for the CDR3: TGCGCCAGCAGCCCCGGGACGGATGCCTACGAGCAGTACTTC.

About this clonotype: Relative to the germline gene, one junction end is altered; a read error may explain this. The chain links TRBV6-1 to TRBJ2-4; the D gene is possibly TRBD1 (5 bases). The length of the CDR3 is 15 residues. Per germline, CDR1 MNHNS and CDR2 SASEGT. CDR3: CASGDGQWGTNTQYF. The CDR3 coding sequence is TGTGCCAGCGGTGATGGGCAGTGGGGCACAAATACTCAGTATTTC.

The rearrangement links TRBV3-1 to TRBJ2-1; D might be TRBD1 (5 bases). The CDR3 runs 18 residues. CDR1 LGHDT and CDR2 YNNKEL come from the germline V gene (reference sequence). V lost 2 bases to trimming and J lost 0 bases, with 17 bases between them. The CDR3 is CASSQTLTALSSYNEQFF. The CDR3 DNA reads TGTGCCAGCAGCCAAACGCTGACAGCTTTGAGCTCCTACAATGAGCAGTTCTTC.

This clonotype was seen more than once but under ten times. The gene calls are TRBV4-1 and TRBJ1-6; 7 nucleotides align to TRBD1. With V trimmed by 2 bases and J by 9 bases, 7 bases remained unmatched. This CDR3 is built from 15 residues. Germline V gene data show CDR1 as MGHRA and CDR2 as YSYEKL. CDR3 amino acids: CASSQIPGQISPLHF. CDR3 sequence (DNA): TGCGCCAGCAGCCAAATACCGGGACAGATTTCACCCCTCCACTTT.

The V gene is TRBV10-2, the J gene TRBJ1-2; no firm D call. V gave up 3 bases and J gave up 4 bases, with 9 bases separating them. CDR1 and CDR2 (germline): WSHSY, SAAADI. The CDR3 has 13 amino acids. The CDR3 DNA sequence: TGCGCCAGCAGTGATGGGCAGGTCTATGGCTACACCTTC. Translation: CASSDGQVYGYTF.

As to this clonotype: Its ends do not fully match the called genes, so a read error is possible. V and J are TRBV10-2 and TRBJ2-3, with 8 bases matching TRBD2. Germline CDR1 is WSHSY and CDR2 is SAAADI. The CDR3 totals 14 residues. The chain's CDR3 is CAGSGGRGADTQYF. The CDR3 coding sequence is TGCGCGGGCAGCGGGGGCCGAGGGGCAGATACCCAGTACTTT.

This clonotype was recorded once. The junction departs from the called germline gene at one end, perhaps through a read error. The chain joins TRBV5-4 to TRBJ2-3; D may be TRBD2 (6 bases). Germline values: CDR1 SGHNT, CDR2 YYREEE (reference sequence). This CDR3 has 17 residues. This CDR3 is CARSLARELCSKDTQYF. The CDR3 DNA sequence: TGTGCCAGGAGCCTGGCCCGGGAGCTGTGTTCCAAAGATACGCAGTACTTT.